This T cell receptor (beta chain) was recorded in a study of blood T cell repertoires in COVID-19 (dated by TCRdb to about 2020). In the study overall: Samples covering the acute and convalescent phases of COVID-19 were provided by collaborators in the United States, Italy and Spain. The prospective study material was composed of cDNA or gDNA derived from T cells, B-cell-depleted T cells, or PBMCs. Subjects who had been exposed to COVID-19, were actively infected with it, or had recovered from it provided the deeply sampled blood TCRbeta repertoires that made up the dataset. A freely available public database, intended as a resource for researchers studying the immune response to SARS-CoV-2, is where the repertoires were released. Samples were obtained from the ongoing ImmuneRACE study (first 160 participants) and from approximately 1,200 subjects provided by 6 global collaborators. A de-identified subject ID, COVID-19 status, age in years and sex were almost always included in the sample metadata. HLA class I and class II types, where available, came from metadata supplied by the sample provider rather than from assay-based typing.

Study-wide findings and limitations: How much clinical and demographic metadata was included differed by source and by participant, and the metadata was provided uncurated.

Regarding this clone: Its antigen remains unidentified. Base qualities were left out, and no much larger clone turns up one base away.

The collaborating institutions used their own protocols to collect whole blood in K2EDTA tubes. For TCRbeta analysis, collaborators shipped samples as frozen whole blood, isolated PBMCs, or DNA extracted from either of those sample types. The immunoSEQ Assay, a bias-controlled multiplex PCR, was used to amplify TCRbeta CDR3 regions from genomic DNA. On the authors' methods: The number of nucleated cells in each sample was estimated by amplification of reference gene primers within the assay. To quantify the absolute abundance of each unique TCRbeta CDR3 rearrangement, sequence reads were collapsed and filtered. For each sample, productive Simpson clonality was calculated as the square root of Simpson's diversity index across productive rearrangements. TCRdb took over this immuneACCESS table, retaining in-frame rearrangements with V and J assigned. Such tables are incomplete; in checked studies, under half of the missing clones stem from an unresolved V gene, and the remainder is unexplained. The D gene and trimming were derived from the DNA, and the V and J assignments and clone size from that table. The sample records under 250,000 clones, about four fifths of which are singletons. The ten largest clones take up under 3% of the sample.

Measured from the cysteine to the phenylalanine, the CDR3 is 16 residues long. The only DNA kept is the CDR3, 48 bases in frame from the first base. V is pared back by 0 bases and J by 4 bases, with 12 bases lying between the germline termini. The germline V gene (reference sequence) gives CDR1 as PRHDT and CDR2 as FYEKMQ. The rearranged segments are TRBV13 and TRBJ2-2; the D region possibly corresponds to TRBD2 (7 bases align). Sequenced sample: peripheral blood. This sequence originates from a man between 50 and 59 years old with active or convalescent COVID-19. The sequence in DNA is TGTGCCAGCAGCTTAGGAATGGGGGGGCGCACCGGGGAGCTGTTTTTT. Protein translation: CASSLGMGGRTGELFF.